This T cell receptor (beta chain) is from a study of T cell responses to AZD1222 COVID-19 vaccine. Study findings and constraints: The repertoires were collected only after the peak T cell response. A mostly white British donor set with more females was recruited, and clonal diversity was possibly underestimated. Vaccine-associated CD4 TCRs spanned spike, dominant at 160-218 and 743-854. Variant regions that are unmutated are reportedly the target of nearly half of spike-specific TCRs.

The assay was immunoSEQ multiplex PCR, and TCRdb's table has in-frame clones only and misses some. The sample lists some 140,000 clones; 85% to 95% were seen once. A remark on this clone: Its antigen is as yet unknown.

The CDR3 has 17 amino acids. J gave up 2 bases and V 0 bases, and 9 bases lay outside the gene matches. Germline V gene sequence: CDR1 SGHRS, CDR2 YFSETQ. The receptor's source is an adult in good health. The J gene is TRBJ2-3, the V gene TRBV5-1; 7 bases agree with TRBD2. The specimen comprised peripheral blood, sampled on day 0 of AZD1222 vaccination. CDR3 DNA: TGCGCCAGCAGCTTGGCGTTTGAGCGGGGACTCACAGATACGCAGTATTTT. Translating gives CASSLAFERGLTDTQYF.